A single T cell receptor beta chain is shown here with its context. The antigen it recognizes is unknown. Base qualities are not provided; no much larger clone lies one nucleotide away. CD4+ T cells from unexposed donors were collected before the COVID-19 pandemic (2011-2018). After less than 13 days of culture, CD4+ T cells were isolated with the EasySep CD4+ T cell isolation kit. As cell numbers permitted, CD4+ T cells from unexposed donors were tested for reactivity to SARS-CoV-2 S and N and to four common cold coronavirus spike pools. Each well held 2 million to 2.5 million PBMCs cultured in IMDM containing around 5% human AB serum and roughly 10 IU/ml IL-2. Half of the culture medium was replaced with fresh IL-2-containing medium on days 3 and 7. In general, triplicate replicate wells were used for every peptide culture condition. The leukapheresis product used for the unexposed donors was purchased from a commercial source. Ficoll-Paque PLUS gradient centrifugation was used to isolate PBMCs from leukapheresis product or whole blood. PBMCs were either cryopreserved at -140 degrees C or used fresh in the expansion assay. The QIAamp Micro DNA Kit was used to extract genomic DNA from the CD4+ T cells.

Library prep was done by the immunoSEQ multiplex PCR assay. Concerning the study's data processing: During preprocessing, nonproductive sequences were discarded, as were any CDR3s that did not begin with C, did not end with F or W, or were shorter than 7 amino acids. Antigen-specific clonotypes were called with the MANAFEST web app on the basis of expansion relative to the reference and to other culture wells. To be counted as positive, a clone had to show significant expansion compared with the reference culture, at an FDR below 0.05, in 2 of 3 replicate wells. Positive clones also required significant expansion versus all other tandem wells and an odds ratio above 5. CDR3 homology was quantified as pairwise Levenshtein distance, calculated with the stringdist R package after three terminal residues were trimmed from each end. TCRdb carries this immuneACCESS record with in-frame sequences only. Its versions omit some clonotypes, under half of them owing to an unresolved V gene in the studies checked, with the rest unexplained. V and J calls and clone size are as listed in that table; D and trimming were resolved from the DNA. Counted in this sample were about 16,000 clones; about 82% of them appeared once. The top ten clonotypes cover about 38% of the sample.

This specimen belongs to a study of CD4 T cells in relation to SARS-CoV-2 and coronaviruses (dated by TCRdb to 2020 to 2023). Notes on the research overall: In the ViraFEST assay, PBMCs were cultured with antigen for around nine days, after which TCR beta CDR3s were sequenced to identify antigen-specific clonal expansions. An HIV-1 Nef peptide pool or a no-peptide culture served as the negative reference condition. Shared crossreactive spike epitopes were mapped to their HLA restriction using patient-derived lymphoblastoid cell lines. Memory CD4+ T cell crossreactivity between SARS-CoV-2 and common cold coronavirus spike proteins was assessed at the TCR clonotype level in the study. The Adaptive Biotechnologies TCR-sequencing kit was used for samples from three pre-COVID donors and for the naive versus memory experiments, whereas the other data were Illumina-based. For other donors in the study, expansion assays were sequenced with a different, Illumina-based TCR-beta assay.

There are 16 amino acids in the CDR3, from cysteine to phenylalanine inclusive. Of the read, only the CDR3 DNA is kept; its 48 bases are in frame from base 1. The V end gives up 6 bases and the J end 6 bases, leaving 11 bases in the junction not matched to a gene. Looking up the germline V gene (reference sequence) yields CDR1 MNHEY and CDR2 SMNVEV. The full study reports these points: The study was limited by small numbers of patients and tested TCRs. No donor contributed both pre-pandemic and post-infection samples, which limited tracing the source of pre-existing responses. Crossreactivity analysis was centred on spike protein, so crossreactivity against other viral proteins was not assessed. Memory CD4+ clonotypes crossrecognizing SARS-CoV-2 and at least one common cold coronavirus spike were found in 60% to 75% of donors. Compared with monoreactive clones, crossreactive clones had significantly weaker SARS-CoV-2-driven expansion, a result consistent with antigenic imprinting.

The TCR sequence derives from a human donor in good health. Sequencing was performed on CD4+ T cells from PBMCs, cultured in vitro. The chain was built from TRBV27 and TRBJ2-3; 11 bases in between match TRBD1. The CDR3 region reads CASRPLRDRGVDTQYF. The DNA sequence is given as TGTGCCAGCAGGCCCCTTAGGGACAGGGGGGTGGATACGCAGTATTTT.